These 28 T cell receptor beta chains share one sample of origin, sequenced in a study of Ad26.COV2.S vaccination and SARS-CoV-2 variants. Described treatment: over 15 received Ad26.COV2.S at low or high dose, single or two shots; about 5 received placebo; per-sample allocation not given. The investigators took samples on day 63 after the first vaccine or placebo injection. Clones were read by immunoSEQ multiplex PCR, and TCRdb kept only the in-frame ones, dropping some. The sample records around 450,000 clones, about nine tenths being singletons. The material was peripheral blood, obtained in a trial of Ad26.COV2.S vaccine versus placebo. Receptors originate from a person aged 18 to 65 who received the Ad26.COV2.S COVID-19 vaccine or a placebo.

The V and J genes are TRBV12-5 and TRBJ2-5, with D possibly TRBD2 on 6 matching bases. CDR3 length: 12 amino acids. V lost 2 bases and J 5 bases, leaving 6 bases between the germline ends. Germline CDR1 LGHNT, CDR2 FRNRAP. The CDR3 nucleotides are TGTGCTAGTGGTTTGACTAGCGAGACCCAGTACTTC. As protein: CASGLTSETQYF.

The chain has TRBV3-1 (or the pseudogene TRBV3-2) and TRBJ2-5; 7 nucleotides line up with TRBD2. The CDR3 loop spans 14 amino acids. The ends lost 1 base at V and 4 bases at J; junction bases unmatched: 3. Germline CDR1 reads LGHDT; CDR2 reads YNNKEL (reference sequence). This CDR3 is CASSQGTRIETQYF. For the CDR3, the DNA is TGTGCCAGCAGCCAAGGGACTAGGATAGAGACCCAGTACTTC.

The V gene is TRBV9, the J gene TRBJ2-5; 11 bases match TRBD2. The CDR3 has 15 amino acids. In germline, CDR1 is SGDLS, CDR2 YYNGEE. After removal of 3 bases from V and 5 bases from J, the junction contained 6 bases not matched to a gene. The CDR3 loop is CASSDHSGRGETQYF. The CDR3 DNA follows: TGTGCCAGCAGCGATCATAGCGGGAGGGGCGAGACCCAGTACTTC. The full variable domain, rest sourced from reference TRBV9 and TRBJ2-5, is DSGVTQTPKHLITATGQRVTLRCSPRSGDLSVYWYQQSLDQGLQFLIQYYNGEERAKGNILERFSAQQFPDLHSELNLSSLELGDSALYFCASSDHSGRGETQYFGPGTRLLVL.

This chain connects TRBV27 to TRBJ1-1; 7 bases match TRBD1. CDR1 is MNHEY and CDR2 is SMNVEV in the germline V gene (reference sequence). The length of the CDR3 is 15 residues. Trimming removed 4 bases from V and 2 bases from J; junction bases left unmatched: 7. CDR3 loop: CASSSSGTVNTEAFF. The CDR3 DNA sequence: TGTGCCAGCAGTTCCTCCGGGACAGTCAACACTGAAGCTTTCTTT.

The chain employs TRBV28 and TRBJ1-2, with 9 bases aligning to TRBD1. The ends lost 8 bases at V and 4 bases at J; junction bases unmatched: 5. Looked up from germline, CDR1 is MDHEN and CDR2 is SYDVKM. The length of the CDR3 is 13 residues. In nucleotides, the CDR3 is TGTGCCAGCGGACAGGGGTGGTTCTATGGCTACACCTTC. This gives the protein CASGQGWFYGYTF.

CDR3 nucleotides: TGTGCCATCAGTGGGGGGCTAGCGGGAATGGGCCTTGATACGCAGTATTTT. It translates to CAISGGLAGMGLDTQYF. The rearrangement links TRBV10-3 to TRBJ2-3; TRBD2 matches 9 bases. With 4 bases clipped from V and 6 bases from J, the junction kept 14 bases outside the gene matches. Germline V gene lookup returns CDR1 ENHRY and CDR2 SYGVKD. There are 17 residues in the CDR3.

The rearrangement joins TRBV6-1 to TRBJ1-2; unclear D gene. Germline lookup yields CDR1 MNHNS and CDR2 SASEGT. The CDR3 is made up of 16 amino acids. The germline V and J ends were trimmed by 0 bases and 6 bases, with 17 bases remaining between them. The CDR3 here is CASSEAWGFGLDGYTF. As DNA, the CDR3 is TGTGCCAGCAGTGAAGCATGGGGTTTTGGTCTAGATGGCTACACCTTC.

The rearrangement uses TRBV7-2 and TRBJ2-3; D may be TRBD1 (6 bases). Trimming stripped 5 bases from V and 4 bases from J, with 10 bases between. From germline, CDR1 is SGHTA and CDR2 FQGNSA. The CDR3 is 13 residues long. In nucleotides, the CDR3 is TGTGCCAGCAGCACCGGACAGTCAGATACGCAGTATTTT. Translation gives CASSTGQSDTQYF.

The chain has TRBV19 and TRBJ2-1; 8 bases agree with TRBD2. Trimming took 5 bases from V and 5 from J; bases not matched to a gene: 14. The germline gives CDR1 LNHDA, CDR2 SQIVND (reference sequence). CDR3 length: 17 amino acids. In nucleotides, the CDR3 is TGTGCCAGTAGTGTCGGACTAGCCCTAAAAATCAACAATGAGCAGTTCTTC. It specifies CASSVGLALKINNEQFF.

The chain joins TRBV28 to TRBJ1-5; 7 bases are a match to TRBD1. CDR1 MDHEN and CDR2 SYDVKM come from the germline V gene. Losses at the gene ends were 4 bases for V and 0 bases for J; bases not matched to a gene: 3. The CDR3 is 15 residues long. Here the CDR3 DNA reads TGTGCCAGCAGTTGGGACAGCAATAGCAATCAGCCCCAGCATTTT. It yields the protein CASSWDSNSNQPQHF.

This clone was seen once. Written as DNA, the CDR3 is TGCGCCAGCAGCTTCCAGACTAGCGGGAGTCGCGATGAGCAGTTCTTC. This translates into CASSFQTSGSRDEQFF. The chain combines TRBV5-1 with TRBJ2-1, with 12 bases lining up with TRBD2. The J segment lost 8 bases and the V segment lost 2 bases, leaving 8 bases of the junction unmatched. CDR1 SGHRS and CDR2 YFSETQ come from the germline V gene. The CDR3 consists of 16 residues.

The chain recombines TRBV6-2 or TRBV6-3 with TRBJ2-1, with TRBD2 matching 7 bases. Germline CDR1 MNHEY, CDR2 SVGEGT. Trimming at V came to 5 bases and at J to 9 bases, leaving 16 bases not matched to a gene. The CDR3 loop spans 16 amino acids. CDR3 region: CASSPLRWEGLSEQFF. CDR3 in DNA: TGTGCCAGCAGTCCCTTGCGGTGGGAGGGCCTAAGTGAGCAGTTCTTC.

This clone was seen only a few times. The J gene is TRBJ1-5, the V gene TRBV4-1; 7 bases fit TRBD1. V gave up 3 bases and J gave up 1 base; unmatched junction bases: 6. The CDR3 is 16 amino acids. The germline V gene encodes CDR1 MGHRA and CDR2 YSYEKL. CDR3 sequence reads: CASSHRQGRSNQPQHF. The CDR3 region has the DNA TGCGCCAGCAGCCATCGACAGGGAAGGAGCAATCAGCCCCAGCATTTT.

This clone has more than one count but fewer than ten. V usage is TRBV6-2 or TRBV6-3 and J usage is TRBJ1-1, with D unresolved. V shed 1 base and J shed 0 bases, with 3 bases lying between them. CDR3 length: 13 residues. Germline-derived CDR1 and CDR2 are MNHEY and SVGEGT. CDR3 bases: TGTGCCAGCAGTTACTGGTTGAACACTGAAGCTTTCTTT. Protein sequence: CASSYWLNTEAFF.

The chain employs TRBV6-2 or TRBV6-3 and TRBJ1-2, with D perhaps matching TRBD1 (5 bases). Trimming pared 5 bases from V and 7 bases from J, leaving 20 bases between. The germline V gene has CDR1 MNHEY and CDR2 SVGEGT. The length of the CDR3 is 15 residues. CDR3 DNA sequence: TGTGCCAGCAGTGGGTTCCAGACAGCCTCATCTGGCTACACCTTC. Translated: CASSGFQTASSGYTF.

The V call is TRBV5-1, the J call TRBJ2-1; 8 bases agree with TRBD2. V lost 0 bases to trimming and J lost 3 bases; unmatched junction nucleotides: 5. Germline values: CDR1 SGHRS, CDR2 YFSETQ. The CDR3 is 16 amino acids. Here the CDR3 DNA reads TGCGCCAGCAGCTTGGTGCGTAGCGGGAACTACAATGAGCAGTTCTTC. Protein product: CASSLVRSGNYNEQFF.

This clone was counted a few times. This chain uses TRBV4-1 with TRBJ1-6; no firm D call. CDR1 and CDR2 (germline): MGHRA, YSYEKL. The CDR3 totals 12 residues. Trimming removed 0 bases at V and 15 bases at J, with 9 bases between. This chain's CDR3 is CASSQDGPHLHF. The CDR3 region has the DNA TGCGCCAGCAGCCAAGATGGACCCCACCTCCACTTT.

CDR3 bases: TGTGCCATCAGTGAGCGCGGTGTGGCAGGGGGTCAGGGCGAGCAGTACTTC. Translating gives CAISERGVAGGQGEQYF. V usage is TRBV10-3 and J usage is TRBJ2-7, with 7 bases fitting TRBD1. Germline-derived CDR1 and CDR2 are ENHRY and SYGVKD. The CDR3 is 17 amino acids. After removal of 2 bases from V and 6 bases from J, the junction contained 16 bases not matched to a gene.

The chain recombines TRBV10-3 with TRBJ2-1; 9 bases map to TRBD2. With 3 bases clipped from V and 6 bases from J, the junction kept 6 bases outside the gene matches. Germline V gives CDR1 ENHRY, CDR2 SYGVKD. The CDR3 contains 15 residues. The CDR3: CAISDLAGGINEQFF. CDR3 nucleotides: TGTGCCATCAGTGATTTGGCGGGAGGGATCAATGAGCAGTTCTTC.

The rearrangement links TRBV29-1 to TRBJ2-2; the D gene is possibly TRBD2 (7 bases). This CDR3 spans 15 amino acids. Trimming left V 7 bases short and J 3 bases short, with 18 bases between. Per the germline V gene, CDR1 is SQVTM and CDR2 is ANQGSEA. CDR3 nucleotides: TGCAGCGCGGGGGGCGGGACTCCCGACACCGGGGAGCTGTTTTTT. Translation: CSAGGGTPDTGELFF.

This clone was detected only once. The V and J genes are TRBV29-1 and TRBJ2-2, with D maybe TRBD2 (7 bases). Trimming left V 6 bases short and J 6 bases short, with 17 bases between. There are 14 residues in the CDR3. Germline CDR1 and CDR2: SQVTM and ANQGSEA. Written as DNA, the CDR3 is TGCAGCGTCAGAAAAGGGGGGGCGGCCGGGGAGCTGTTTTTT. This translates into CSVRKGGAAGELFF.

This chain's CDR3 is CASSWDRRNTIYF. The CDR3 bases are TGCGCCAGCAGCTGGGACAGGCGAAACACCATATATTTT. This chain joins TRBV5-1 and TRBJ1-3, with TRBD1 matching 8 bases. With 3 bases clipped from V and 5 bases from J, the junction kept 1 base outside the gene matches. The germline gives CDR1 SGHRS, CDR2 YFSETQ. The CDR3 loop spans 13 amino acids.

CDR3 bases: TGTGCCAGCAGCCAAATTCGCGGGGAAGGAGAACTGTTTTTT. Translation: CASSQIRGEGELFF. The rearrangement uses TRBV6-2 or TRBV6-3 and TRBJ1-4; D gene uncertain. The V gene lost 6 bases and the J gene lost 12 bases, with 20 bases spanning the gap. Per the germline V gene, CDR1 is MNHEY and CDR2 is SVGEGT. This CDR3 region has 14 residues.

This chain links TRBV15 with TRBJ2-5; 11 bases match TRBD1. Looked up from germline, CDR1 is LNHNV and CDR2 is YYDKDF (reference sequence). The CDR3 has 15 amino acids. The V segment lost 5 bases and the J segment 4 bases; nucleotides outside the gene matches: 6. The CDR3 nucleotides are TGTGCCACCAGCCGACCGGGACAGGGGGTAGAGACCCAGTACTTC. As protein: CATSRPGQGVETQYF.

V and J are TRBV24-1 and TRBJ2-2; D perhaps matches TRBD2 (5 bases). The length of the CDR3 is 14 residues. Between the trimmed V and J ends, which lost 9 bases and 1 base, there was a span of 11 bases. Per the germline V gene, CDR1 is KGHDR and CDR2 is SFDVKD. CDR3 DNA: TGTGCCACCCGACCAGAGGGGAACACCGGGGAGCTGTTTTTT. It specifies CATRPEGNTGELFF.

This rearrangement joins TRBV5-6 to TRBJ2-1, with D perhaps TRBD1 or TRBD2 (6 bases each). CDR3 length: 17 residues. Germline CDR1 and CDR2: SGHDT and YYEEEE. The V end lost 4 bases, the J end lost 1 base, and 18 bases lay between the germline ends. The CDR3 sequence: CASSPLATGSSYNEQFF. The CDR3 coding sequence is TGTGCCAGCAGCCCCCTAGCGACAGGTTCTTCCTACAATGAGCAGTTCTTC.

The V gene is TRBV27, the J gene TRBJ2-7, with 10 bases matching TRBD2. J was trimmed by 4 bases and V by 3 bases; bases with no gene match: 9. The CDR3 is made up of 16 amino acids. The germline V gene encodes CDR1 MNHEY and CDR2 SMNVEV (reference sequence). CDR3 nucleotide sequence: TGTGCCAGCAGTTTTGCTACTAGCGGGGAGGGGTACGAGCAGTACTTC. It encodes CASSFATSGEGYEQYF.

This clone was seen a single time. The chain joins TRBV5-1 to TRBJ2-7; D not certain. Germline values: CDR1 SGHRS, CDR2 YFSETQ. The V end lost 0 bases, the J end lost 2 bases, and 18 bases lay between the germline ends. CDR3 length: 17 residues. CDR3 coding DNA: TGCGCCAGCAGCTTGGGGGTGGCCCCCGCCTCCCCCTACGAGCAGTACTTC. Its translation is CASSLGVAPASPYEQYF. Full variable domain (rest looked up from reference TRBV5-1 and TRBJ2-7): KAGVTQTPRYLIKTRGQQVTLSCSPISGHRSVSWYQQTPGQGLQFLFEYFSETQRNKGNFPGRFSGRQFSNSRSEMNVSTLELGDSALYLCASSLGVAPASPYEQYFGPGTRLTVT.